Sequencing of this T cell receptor beta chain was carried out in a study of T cell changes during pregnancy in multiple sclerosis. With 1 base removed from V and 0 bases from J, the gap between germline ends came to 9 bases. Germline CDR1 and CDR2: LNHNV and YYDKDF (reference sequence). This CDR3 comprises 15 residues. Profiling relied on immunoSEQ multiplex PCR, and the TCRdb table lists in-frame clones only, not all of them. The sample records around 59,000 clones, nearly 95% being singletons. The origin of this receptor is a female donor with multiple sclerosis, enrolled in a pregnancy study. This chain uses TRBV15 with TRBJ1-1; possibly TRBD1 for D (5 bases). The material sequenced was peripheral blood, taken in the first trimester of pregnancy. The CDR3 DNA sequence: TGTGCCACCAGCAGAGGGGGGGGAATGAACACTGAAGCTTTCTTT. Encoded protein: CATSRGGGMNTEAFF.